This TCR beta chain emerged from a study of T-cell reconstitution after alpha-beta-depleted transplantation in children (dated by TCRdb to 2016 to 2017). Describing the broader study: Using TCR repertoire profiling, the study quantitatively followed how T-cell immune reconstitution unfolded in children after TCRalphabeta/CD19-depleted allogeneic hematopoietic cell transplantation. The research as a whole found: In some patients, high TCRbeta diversity at day 60 was attributed to recipient T cells and intrathymic progenitors that had survived conditioning. The apparently early recovery of alphabetaT-cell counts about two months after transplant reportedly depended on only several hundred rapidly expanded clones that came from non-depleted graft cells. Hyperexpanded clone frequencies declined over subsequent months; after one year, T-cell counts and TCRbeta diversity were mostly attributed to newly produced T cells.

Notes on this clonotype: Its antigen has not been determined. No much larger clonotype is one base removed from it; base qualities were not supplied.

Its CDR3 holds 13 amino acids, cysteine through phenylalanine. Only the CDR3 DNA stays, 39 bases, in frame from base 1. V is cut by 5 bases and J by 1 base, and the space between the germline ends is 8 bases. The library was prepared using PCR. TCRdb names Illumina HiSeq 2500 as the instrument used. TCR library preparation used molecular barcoding, with unique molecular identifiers applied to normalize quantification of the TCRbeta repertoire. TCRdb ran its own pipeline on the public reads, namely fastp trimming at Q25 and MiXCR clone calling, and kept in-frame beta chains. When rows share a CDR3 protein, they turn into one entry using the most common DNA and genes. For this sample the table gives around 200,000 distinct CDR3 sequences, of which about 15% were detected only once. 43% of the sample comes from the top ten. This specimen's treatment or condition label, per the study, means: allogeneic hematopoietic cell transplantation with graft depleted of TCRalphabeta T cells and CD19 B cells. The transplant recipients were children given TCRalphabeta/CD19-depleted allogeneic hematopoietic cell grafts.

The sample in question was PBMCs, mostly from graft donor cells, obtained 360 days after TCRalphabeta/CD19-depleted stem cell transplant. The rearrangement combines TRBV12-3 or TRBV12-4 with TRBJ1-1; no D gene is confidently identified. The receptor's source is a male patient aged 2 to 9 who had a stem cell transplant for acute lymphoblastic leukemia, so the T cells may come from the graft donor. The CDR3 in this case is CASSDDKNTEAFF. In nucleotide form, the sequence is TGTGCCAGCAGTGATGACAAGAACACTGAAGCTTTCTTT.